This T cell receptor beta chain originates from a study of T cell responses to AZD1222 COVID-19 vaccine. Clones were sequenced by immunoSEQ multiplex PCR, and TCRdb holds only the in-frame ones, with some missing. The table has 80,000 to 90,000 clones, roughly 90% seen once. General study results and limits: Seropositive status at baseline applied to only a handful of AZD1222 recipients. Breadth and depth of Spike-specific TCRs rose after two AZD1222 doses.

About this clone itself: The antigen is unknown.

Trimming took 6 bases from V and 4 from J, leaving 12 bases between them. The V gene's germline CDR1 is KGHDR and CDR2 SFDVKD. The CDR3 consists of 14 residues. The clonotype comes from an adult in good health. This specimen consisted of peripheral blood, obtained on day 0 of MenACWY control vaccination. The chain couples TRBV24-1 to TRBJ1-5, with D unclear. CDR3 residues: CATSTSPGNQPQHF. CDR3 DNA sequence: TGTGCCACCAGTACGTCCCCCGGAAATCAGCCCCAGCATTTT.